These T cell receptor beta chains were read from a single sample in a study of T cell repertoires in cytomegalovirus infection. Via MiXCR, TCRdb re-called the reads, giving one row per CDR3 protein. Here the sample spans tens of thousands of distinct CDR3 sequences, about 20% being singletons. No antigen is known for these receptors. Material: PBMCs, sequenced either directly or after in vitro stimulation (not recorded which). Receptors originate from a human donor in good health (CMV status not recorded). Some clones in this sample may be carry-over from other donors' samples. CDR3s include the opening cysteine and the closing phenylalanine or tryptophan. The D gene is left open where the match is weak. Where a row states a size, it is once, few, many or the class of an expanded clone; other rows omit it.

abundance: medium-sized
v_gene: TRBV5-1
d_gene: TRBD1
j_gene: TRBJ1-1
CDR3aa: CASTPGQLNTEAFF
CDR3nt: TGCGCCAGCACCCCGGGACAGTTGAACACTGAAGCTTTCTTT

abundance: many
v_gene: TRBV19
d_gene: TRBD2
j_gene: TRBJ2-7
CDR3aa: CASSMWSGSPYEQYF
CDR3nt: TGTGCCAGTAGTATGTGGAGCGGGAGCCCTTACGAGCAGTACTTC

abundance: many
v_gene: TRBV23-1
d_gene: TRBD2
j_gene: TRBJ2-7
CDR3aa: CASSHPERGRPTLEQYF
CDR3nt: TGCGCCAGCAGTCATCCGGAGCGGGGACGGCCAACCCTGGAGCAGTACTTC

abundance: few
v_gene: TRBV3-1
d_gene: NA
j_gene: TRBJ2-3
CDR3aa: CASSPLGGKADTQYF
CDR3nt: TGTGCCAGCAGCCCCCTGGGGGGCAAAGCAGATACGCAGTATTTT

abundance: few
v_gene: TRBV6-6
d_gene: NA
j_gene: TRBJ2-4
CDR3aa: CASSETRSKNIQYF
CDR3nt: TGTGCCAGCAGCGAGACTAGGTCCAAAAACATTCAGTACTTC

abundance: many
v_gene: TRBV10-3
d_gene: TRBD1
j_gene: TRBJ2-1
CDR3aa: CAISEVTDRGRGQFF
CDR3nt: TGTGCCATCAGTGAGGTAACGGACAGGGGGCGCGGGCAGTTCTTC

abundance: NA
v_gene: TRBV4-1
d_gene: NA
j_gene: TRBJ1-1
CDR3aa: CASSQDPTGPEAFF
CDR3nt: TGTGCCAGCAGCCAAGACCCCACGGGGCCTGAAGCTTTCTTT

abundance: NA
v_gene: TRBV5-1
d_gene: TRBD2
j_gene: TRBJ2-5
CDR3aa: CASSLNPGGRETQYF
CDR3nt: TGCGCCAGCAGCTTGAATCCGGGGGGGCGAGAGACCCAGTACTTC

abundance: once
v_gene: TRBV6-8
d_gene: NA
j_gene: TRBJ2-2
CDR3aa: CAGRNTGELFF
CDR3nt: TGTGCCGGGAGGAACACCGGGGAGCTGTTTTTT

abundance: few
v_gene: TRBV20-1
d_gene: NA
j_gene: TRBJ2-1
CDR3aa: CSASLATGKREQFF
CDR3nt: TGCAGTGCTAGTTTAGCGACCGGAAAACGGGAGCAGTTCTTC

abundance: NA
v_gene: TRBV7-4
d_gene: TRBD1
j_gene: TRBJ1-5
CDR3aa: CASSHDREGQPQHF
CDR3nt: TGTGCCAGCAGCCACGACAGGGAAGGTCAGCCCCAGCATTTT

abundance: NA
v_gene: TRBV2
d_gene: NA
j_gene: TRBJ1-3
CDR3aa: CASSEERVTGNTIYF
CDR3nt: TGTGCCAGCAGTGAAGAACGGGTTACTGGAAACACCATATATTTT

abundance: many
v_gene: TRBV4-1
d_gene: TRBD2
j_gene: TRBJ2-7
CDR3aa: CASSQESSGVQYEQYF
CDR3nt: TGCGCCAGCAGCCAAGAGTCTAGCGGAGTCCAGTACGAGCAGTACTTC

abundance: few
v_gene: TRBV28
d_gene: TRBD2
j_gene: TRBJ2-2
CDR3aa: CASSPGGNTGELFF
CDR3nt: TGTGCCAGCAGCCCGGGAGGGAACACCGGGGAGCTGTTTTTT

abundance: few
v_gene: TRBV20-1
d_gene: TRBD2
j_gene: TRBJ2-3
CDR3aa: CSAPTSGSFGDTQYF
CDR3nt: TGCAGTGCCCCGACTAGCGGATCTTTCGGAGATACGCAGTATTTT

abundance: few
v_gene: TRBV4-1
d_gene: TRBD1
j_gene: TRBJ2-1
CDR3aa: CASSLQDRGDWHTSYNEQFF
CDR3nt: TGCGCCAGCAGCCTCCAAGACAGGGGAGACTGGCACACCTCCTACAATGAGCAGTTCTTC

abundance: few
v_gene: TRBV6-5
d_gene: NA
j_gene: TRBJ2-1
CDR3aa: CASAYREKRDEQFF
CDR3nt: TGTGCCAGCGCTTACAGGGAGAAGAGGGATGAGCAGTTCTTC

abundance: NA
v_gene: TRBV7-2
d_gene: NA
j_gene: TRBJ2-7
CDR3aa: CASSLNVYIGEQYF
CDR3nt: TGTGCCAGCAGCTTAAACGTCTACATAGGGGAGCAGTACTTC

abundance: NA
v_gene: TRBV19
d_gene: NA
j_gene: TRBJ1-5
CDR3aa: CASNDGRQPQQF
CDR3nt: TGTGCCAGTAACGACGGTCGTCAGCCCCAGCAATTT

abundance: NA
v_gene: TRBV5-4
d_gene: TRBD2
j_gene: TRBJ2-7
CDR3aa: CASSPGLASSYEQYF
CDR3nt: TGTGCCAGCAGCCCCGGACTAGCGAGCTCCTACGAGCAGTACTTC

abundance: few
v_gene: TRBV24-1
d_gene: NA
j_gene: TRBJ1-5
CDR3aa: CATSDRSTGNQPQHF
CDR3nt: TGTGCCACCAGTGATCGATCAACCGGCAATCAGCCCCAGCATTTT

abundance: few
v_gene: TRBV7-2
d_gene: NA
j_gene: TRBJ2-7
CDR3aa: CASSFQATGYEQYF
CDR3nt: TGTGCCAGCAGCTTCCAAGCCACAGGGTACGAGCAGTACTTC

abundance: NA
v_gene: TRBV6-5
d_gene: TRBD1
j_gene: TRBJ2-7
CDR3aa: CASSYSPQGGYEQYF
CDR3nt: TGTGCCAGCAGTTACTCGCCACAGGGGGGCTACGAGCAGTACTTC

abundance: few
v_gene: TRBV11-1
d_gene: NA
j_gene: TRBJ2-3
CDR3aa: CASSLVGTSTDTQYF
CDR3nt: TGTGCCAGCAGCTTAGTGGGGACTAGCACAGATACGCAGTATTTT

abundance: NA
v_gene: TRBV7-2
d_gene: NA
j_gene: TRBJ2-1
CDR3aa: CASSLLGYEQFF
CDR3nt: TGTGCCAGCAGCTTGCTCGGCTATGAGCAGTTCTTC

abundance: few
v_gene: TRBV19
d_gene: NA
j_gene: TRBJ2-1
CDR3aa: CASSNTGLARFF
CDR3nt: TGTGCCAGTAGTAACACAGGATTGGCGCGGTTCTTC

abundance: NA
v_gene: TRBV2
d_gene: NA
j_gene: TRBJ1-6
CDR3aa: CASSERGAGGSPLHF
CDR3nt: TGTGCCAGCAGTGAGCGGGGGGCTGGTGGATCACCCCTCCACTTT

abundance: many
v_gene: TRBV7-6
d_gene: TRBD2
j_gene: TRBJ2-1
CDR3aa: CASSSSGRPSSYNEQFF
CDR3nt: TGTGCCAGCAGCTCTAGCGGGCGCCCGAGCTCCTACAATGAGCAGTTCTTC

abundance: many
v_gene: TRBV11-1
d_gene: NA
j_gene: TRBJ2-2
CDR3aa: CASSFWGPEGPNTGELFF
CDR3nt: TGTGCCAGCAGCTTTTGGGGCCCAGAGGGGCCGAACACCGGGGAGCTGTTTTTT

abundance: few
v_gene: TRBV20-1
d_gene: NA
j_gene: TRBJ1-1
CDR3aa: CSAREDANTEAFF
CDR3nt: TGCAGTGCTAGAGAGGACGCGAACACTGAAGCTTTCTTT

abundance: many
v_gene: TRBV6-1
d_gene: NA
j_gene: TRBJ1-4
CDR3aa: CASTHRQATNEKLFF
CDR3nt: TGTGCCAGCACCCACCGGCAGGCAACTAATGAAAAACTGTTTTTT

abundance: many
v_gene: TRBV7-2
d_gene: NA
j_gene: TRBJ1-1
CDR3aa: CASSLHGDSEAFF
CDR3nt: TGTGCCAGCAGCTTACACGGGGATTCTGAAGCTTTCTTT

abundance: few
v_gene: TRBV29-1
d_gene: NA
j_gene: TRBJ1-2
CDR3aa: CSVSSGNGYTF
CDR3nt: TGCAGCGTGTCCTCAGGGAATGGCTACACCTTC

abundance: few
v_gene: TRBV2
d_gene: NA
j_gene: TRBJ1-5
CDR3aa: CASSKENNQPQHF
CDR3nt: TGTGCCAGCAGTAAAGAGAACAATCAGCCCCAGCATTTT

abundance: NA
v_gene: TRBV7-9
d_gene: NA
j_gene: TRBJ1-5
CDR3aa: CASSPKGDRNQPQRF
CDR3nt: TGTGCCAGCAGCCCGAAGGGGGACCGCAATCAGCCCCAGCGTTTT

abundance: NA
v_gene: TRBV20-1
d_gene: TRBD1
j_gene: TRBJ1-5
CDR3aa: CSALLDRGAYQPQHF
CDR3nt: TGCAGTGCTCTCTTGGACAGGGGCGCTTATCAGCCCCAGCATTTT

abundance: few
v_gene: TRBV7-9
d_gene: NA
j_gene: TRBJ1-1
CDR3aa: CASNAFVGGEAFF
CDR3nt: TGTGCCAGCAACGCCTTCGTAGGAGGTGAAGCTTTCTTT

abundance: many
v_gene: TRBV4-3
d_gene: NA
j_gene: TRBJ1-1
CDR3aa: CASSKEESTEAFF
CDR3nt: TGCGCCAGCAGCAAAGAGGAGTCCACTGAAGCTTTCTTT

abundance: NA
v_gene: TRBV20-1
d_gene: TRBD2
j_gene: TRBJ2-7
CDR3aa: CSASGRISYEQYF
CDR3nt: TGCAGTGCTAGCGGGAGGATCTCCTACGAGCAGTACTTC

abundance: few
v_gene: TRBV24-1
d_gene: TRBD1
j_gene: TRBJ2-1
CDR3aa: CATSDSGQGYNEQFF
CDR3nt: TGTGCCACCAGTGATTCGGGACAGGGCTACAATGAGCAGTTCTTC

abundance: many
v_gene: TRBV7-2
d_gene: NA
j_gene: TRBJ1-6
CDR3aa: CASSLEGGFPRSPLHF
CDR3nt: TGTGCCAGCAGCTTAGAGGGGGGCTTTCCTAGGTCACCCCTCCACTTT

abundance: many
v_gene: TRBV7-9
d_gene: NA
j_gene: TRBJ2-1
CDR3aa: CASSRGDSHNEQFF
CDR3nt: TGTGCCAGCAGCCGCGGGGACAGCCACAATGAGCAGTTCTTC

abundance: few
v_gene: TRBV6-5
d_gene: NA
j_gene: TRBJ1-6
CDR3aa: CASSPRTAYSPLHF
CDR3nt: TGTGCCAGCAGCCCAAGGACAGCTTATTCACCCCTCCACTTT

abundance: few
v_gene: TRBV28
d_gene: NA
j_gene: TRBJ1-6
CDR3aa: CASSPPAGFTSPLHF
CDR3nt: TGTGCCAGCAGTCCCCCCGCAGGCTTTACTTCACCCCTCCACTTT

abundance: NA
v_gene: TRBV20-1
d_gene: NA
j_gene: TRBJ2-7
CDR3aa: CSARDLLGGYEQYF
CDR3nt: TGCAGTGCTAGAGATCTTCTGGGCGGCTACGAGCAGTACTTC

abundance: many
v_gene: TRBV7-2
d_gene: TRBD1
j_gene: TRBJ2-3
CDR3aa: CASSVDRGPDTQYF
CDR3nt: TGTGCCAGCAGCGTAGACAGGGGGCCAGATACGCAGTATTTT

abundance: many
v_gene: TRBV5-1
d_gene: NA
j_gene: TRBJ2-1
CDR3aa: CASSLTSGGSYNEQFF
CDR3nt: TGCGCCAGCAGCTTAACGTCTGGGGGCTCCTACAATGAGCAGTTCTTC

abundance: NA
v_gene: TRBV6-2/TRBV6-3
d_gene: NA
j_gene: TRBJ2-7
CDR3aa: CASSYGFSYEQYF
CDR3nt: TGTGCCAGCAGTTACGGGTTTTCCTACGAGCAGTACTTC

abundance: many
v_gene: TRBV7-2
d_gene: NA
j_gene: TRBJ2-7
CDR3aa: CASSPSSSDPYEQYF
CDR3nt: TGTGCCAGCAGCCCAAGTAGTAGCGACCCTTACGAGCAGTACTTC

abundance: many
v_gene: TRBV12-3/TRBV12-4
d_gene: NA
j_gene: TRBJ1-3
CDR3aa: CASSLLAGSGNTIYF
CDR3nt: TGTGCCAGCAGTTTATTGGCAGGTTCTGGAAACACCATATATTTT

abundance: few
v_gene: TRBV19
d_gene: TRBD1
j_gene: TRBJ2-6
CDR3aa: CASNPRWTQGTGANVLTF
CDR3nt: TGTGCCAGTAACCCGCGGTGGACACAGGGGACTGGGGCCAACGTCCTGACTTTC

abundance: few
v_gene: TRBV2
d_gene: TRBD2
j_gene: TRBJ2-1
CDR3aa: CASCASGLPKSSYNEQFF
CDR3nt: TGTGCCAGCTGCGCTAGCGGGCTTCCCAAAAGCTCCTACAATGAGCAGTTCTTC

abundance: NA
v_gene: TRBV12-3/TRBV12-4
d_gene: NA
j_gene: TRBJ1-3
CDR3aa: CASSSSSSGNTIYF
CDR3nt: TGTGCCAGCAGTTCGTCCAGCTCTGGAAACACCATATATTTT